The sequence of this T cell receptor (beta chain) was determined in a study of regulatory T cells in long-lasting Graves disease. Arm-PCR of CDR3 regions and iRepertoire HTBI primers were used to build TCR beta libraries. Original data processing: From all samples, identification returned 12 to 15 TRBJ and under 75 TRBV segments. TCRdb re-called the multiplex PCR reads with MiXCR, one entry per CDR3 protein. The V and J calls and clone size come from TCRdb's table, not from the authors' own analysis. Among 300,000 to 500,000 distinct CDR3 sequences listed, more than 20% were seen once. Ten or more counts support this clonotype. Its antigen is not known. At one end the junction does not follow the germline gene, possibly because of a read error. Noted time point: persistent/refractory GD, antithyroid drugs over 5 years with positive TRAb. PBMCs provided the RNA from which the TCR library was made. One endocrinology department in Xi'an, China, was where patients came from.

The CDR3 is 14 residues long. Germline CDR1 and CDR2: SGHAT and FQNNGV. Notes on the study in general: Relative to newly diagnosed Graves' patients, persistent ones had lower TCR diversity.

This TCR was sampled from a female donor with Graves disease. V gene TRBV11-2 combines with J gene TRBJ1-6; maybe TRBD1 (6 bases). The input for sequencing was peripheral blood mononuclear cells (PBMCs), taken when the disease was refractory, from a patient treated with antithyroid drugs. Here the CDR3 reads CTSSLRDKGSPLHF. CDR3 nucleotides: TGTACCAGCAGCTTACGGGACAAAGGTTCACCCCTCCACTTT.